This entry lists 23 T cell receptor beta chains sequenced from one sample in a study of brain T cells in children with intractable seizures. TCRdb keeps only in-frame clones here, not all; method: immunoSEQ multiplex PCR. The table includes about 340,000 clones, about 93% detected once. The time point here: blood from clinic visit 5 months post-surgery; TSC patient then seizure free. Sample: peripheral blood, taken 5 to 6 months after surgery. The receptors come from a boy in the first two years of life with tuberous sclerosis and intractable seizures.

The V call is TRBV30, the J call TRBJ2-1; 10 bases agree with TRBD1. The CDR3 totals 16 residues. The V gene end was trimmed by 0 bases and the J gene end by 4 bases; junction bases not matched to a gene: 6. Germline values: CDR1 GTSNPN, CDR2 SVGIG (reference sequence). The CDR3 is CAWSVLRTGGYNEQFF. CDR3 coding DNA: TGTGCCTGGAGTGTCCTGAGGACAGGGGGTTACAATGAGCAGTTCTTC.

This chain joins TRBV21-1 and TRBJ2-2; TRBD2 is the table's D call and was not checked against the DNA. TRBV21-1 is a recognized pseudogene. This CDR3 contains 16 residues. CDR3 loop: CASSRTSGPRTGELFF. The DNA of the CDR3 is TGTGCCAGCAGCAGGACTAGCGGGCCTCGGACCGGGGAGCTGTTTTTT.

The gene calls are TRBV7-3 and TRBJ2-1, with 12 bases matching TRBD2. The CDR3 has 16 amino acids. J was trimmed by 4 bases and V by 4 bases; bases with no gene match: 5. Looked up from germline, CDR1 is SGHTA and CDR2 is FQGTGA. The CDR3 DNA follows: TGTGCCAGCAGCTCCTTGGGACTAGCGGGTTACAATGAGCAGTTCTTC. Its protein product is CASSSLGLAGYNEQFF.

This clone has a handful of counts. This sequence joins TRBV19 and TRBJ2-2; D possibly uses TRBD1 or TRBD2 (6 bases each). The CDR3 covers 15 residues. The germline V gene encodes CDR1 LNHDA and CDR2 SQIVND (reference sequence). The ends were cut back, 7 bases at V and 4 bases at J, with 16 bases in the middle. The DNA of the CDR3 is TGTGCCAGTACCCCGGGGGCCGGTAGCACCGGGGAGCTGTTTTTT. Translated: CASTPGAGSTGELFF.

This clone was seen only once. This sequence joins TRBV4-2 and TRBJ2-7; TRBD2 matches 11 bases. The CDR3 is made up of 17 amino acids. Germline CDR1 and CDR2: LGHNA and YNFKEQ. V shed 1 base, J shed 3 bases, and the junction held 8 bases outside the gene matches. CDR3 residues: CASSQVSTSGNLYEQYF. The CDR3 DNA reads TGTGCCAGCAGCCAAGTTTCGACTAGCGGGAACCTCTACGAGCAGTACTTC.

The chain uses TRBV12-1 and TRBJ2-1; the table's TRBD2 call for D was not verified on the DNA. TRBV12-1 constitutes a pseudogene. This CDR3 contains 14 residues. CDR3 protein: CASSFGTSYNEQFF. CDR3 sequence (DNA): TGTGCCAGCAGCTTTGGGACTAGCTACAATGAGCAGTTCTTC.

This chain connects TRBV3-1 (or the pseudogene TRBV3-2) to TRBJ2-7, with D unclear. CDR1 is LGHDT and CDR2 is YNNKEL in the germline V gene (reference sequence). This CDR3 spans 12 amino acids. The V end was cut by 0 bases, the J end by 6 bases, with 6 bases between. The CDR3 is CASSQELPEQYF. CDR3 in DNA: TGTGCCAGCAGCCAAGAACTCCCCGAGCAGTACTTC.

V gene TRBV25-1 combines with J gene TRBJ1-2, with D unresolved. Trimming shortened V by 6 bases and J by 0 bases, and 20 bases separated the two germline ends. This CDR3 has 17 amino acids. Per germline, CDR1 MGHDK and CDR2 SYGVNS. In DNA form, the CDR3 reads TGTGCCAGCAGAGACGAGCCGTTGATCCAGCCTAACTATGGCTACACCTTC. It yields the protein CASRDEPLIQPNYGYTF.

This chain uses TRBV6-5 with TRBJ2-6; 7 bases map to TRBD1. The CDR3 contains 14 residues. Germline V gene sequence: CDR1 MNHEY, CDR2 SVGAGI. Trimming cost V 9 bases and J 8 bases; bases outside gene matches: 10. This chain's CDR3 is CASKGAQYPNVLTF. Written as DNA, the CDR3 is TGTGCCAGTAAGGGGGCTCAGTATCCCAACGTCCTGACTTTC.

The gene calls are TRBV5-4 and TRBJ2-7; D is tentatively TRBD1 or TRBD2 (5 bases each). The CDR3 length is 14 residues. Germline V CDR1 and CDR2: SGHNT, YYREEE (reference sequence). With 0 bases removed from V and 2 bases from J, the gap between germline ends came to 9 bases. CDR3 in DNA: TGTGCCAGCAGCTTGGGCCGGGGACCCTACGAGCAGTACTTC. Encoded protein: CASSLGRGPYEQYF.

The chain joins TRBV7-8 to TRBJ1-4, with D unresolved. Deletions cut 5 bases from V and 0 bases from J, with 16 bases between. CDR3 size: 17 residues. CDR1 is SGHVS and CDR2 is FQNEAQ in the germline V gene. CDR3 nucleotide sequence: TGTGCCAGCAGCCAATCTTATGGGTTTGCAACTAATGAAAAACTGTTTTTT. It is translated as CASSQSYGFATNEKLFF. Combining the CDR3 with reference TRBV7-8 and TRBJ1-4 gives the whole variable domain GAGVSQSPRYKVAKRGQDVALRCDPISGHVSLFWYQQALGQGPEFLTYFQNEAQLDKSGLPSDRFFAERPEGSVSTLKIQRTQQEDSAVYLCASSQSYGFATNEKLFFGSGTQLSVL.

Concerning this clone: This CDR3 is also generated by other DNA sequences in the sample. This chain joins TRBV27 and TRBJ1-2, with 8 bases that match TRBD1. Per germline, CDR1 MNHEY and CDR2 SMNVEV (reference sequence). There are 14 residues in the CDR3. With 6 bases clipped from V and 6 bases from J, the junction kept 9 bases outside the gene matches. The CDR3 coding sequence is TGTGCCAGCAGCGTGGACAGGGAGGATAATGGCTACACCTTC. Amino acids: CASSVDREDNGYTF.

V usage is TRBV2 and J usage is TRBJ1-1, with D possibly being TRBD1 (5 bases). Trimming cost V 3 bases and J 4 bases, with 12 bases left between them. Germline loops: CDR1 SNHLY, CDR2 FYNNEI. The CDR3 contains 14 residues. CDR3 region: CASSEPGRGTEAFF. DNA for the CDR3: TGTGCCAGCAGTGAGCCCGGGAGGGGCACTGAAGCTTTCTTT.

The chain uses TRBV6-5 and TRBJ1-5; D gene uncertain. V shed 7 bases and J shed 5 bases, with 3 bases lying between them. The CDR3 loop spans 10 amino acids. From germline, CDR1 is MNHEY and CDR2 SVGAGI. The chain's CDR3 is CASNYQPQHF. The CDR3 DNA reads TGTGCCAGCAATTATCAGCCCCAGCATTTT.

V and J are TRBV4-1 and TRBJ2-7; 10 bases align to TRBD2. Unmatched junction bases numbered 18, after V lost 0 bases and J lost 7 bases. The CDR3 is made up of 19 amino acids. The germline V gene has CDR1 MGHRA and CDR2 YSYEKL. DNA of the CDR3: TGCGCCAGCAGCCAAGAGGGGGGGCGGGGTAGCGGGAGGATGTGGGAGCAGTACTTC. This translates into CASSQEGGRGSGRMWEQYF.

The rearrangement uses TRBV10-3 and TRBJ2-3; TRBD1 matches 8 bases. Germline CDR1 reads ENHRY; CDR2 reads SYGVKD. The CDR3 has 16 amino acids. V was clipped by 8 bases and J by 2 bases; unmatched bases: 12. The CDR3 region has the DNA TGTGCCATCTCTAAACGGACAGGGCTTATCACAGATACGCAGTATTTT. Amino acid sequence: CAISKRTGLITDTQYF.

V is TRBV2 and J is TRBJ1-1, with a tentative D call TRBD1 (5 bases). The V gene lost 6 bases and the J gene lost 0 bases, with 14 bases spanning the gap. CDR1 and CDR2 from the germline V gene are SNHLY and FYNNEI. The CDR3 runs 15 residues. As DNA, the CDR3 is TGTGCCAGCAGAGAAAGGGGCCAGTTGAACACTGAAGCTTTCTTT. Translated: CASRERGQLNTEAFF. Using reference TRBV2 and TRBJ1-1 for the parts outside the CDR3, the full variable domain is EPEVTQTPSHQVTQMGQEVILRCVPISNHLYFYWYRQILGQKVEFLVSFYNNEISEKSEIFDDQFSVERPDGSNFTLKIRSTKLEDSAMYFCASRERGQLNTEAFFGQGTRLTVV.

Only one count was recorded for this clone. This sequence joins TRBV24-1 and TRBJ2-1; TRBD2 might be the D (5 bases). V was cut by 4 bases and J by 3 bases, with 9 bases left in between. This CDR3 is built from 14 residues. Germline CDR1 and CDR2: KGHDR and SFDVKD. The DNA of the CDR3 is TGTGCCACCAGTGAGCGTACTAGCTACAATGAGCAGTTCTTC. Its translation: CATSERTSYNEQFF.

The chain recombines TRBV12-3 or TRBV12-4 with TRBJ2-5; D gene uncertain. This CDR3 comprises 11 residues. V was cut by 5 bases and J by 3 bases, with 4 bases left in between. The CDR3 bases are TGTGCCAGCAGTAGCAAAGAGACCCAGTACTTC. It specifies CASSSKETQYF.

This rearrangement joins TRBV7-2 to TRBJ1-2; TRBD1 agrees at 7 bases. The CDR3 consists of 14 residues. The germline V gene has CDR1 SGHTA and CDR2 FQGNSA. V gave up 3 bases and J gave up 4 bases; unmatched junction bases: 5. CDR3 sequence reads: CASSFTGQRYGYTF. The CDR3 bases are TGTGCCAGCAGCTTCACGGGACAGCGCTATGGCTACACCTTC. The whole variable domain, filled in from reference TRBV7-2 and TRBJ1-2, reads GAGVSQSPSNKVTEKGKDVELRCDPISGHTALYWYRQSLGQGLEFLIYFQGNSAPDKSGLPSDRFSAERTGGSVSTLTIQRTQQEDSAVYLCASSFTGQRYGYTFGSGTRLTVV.

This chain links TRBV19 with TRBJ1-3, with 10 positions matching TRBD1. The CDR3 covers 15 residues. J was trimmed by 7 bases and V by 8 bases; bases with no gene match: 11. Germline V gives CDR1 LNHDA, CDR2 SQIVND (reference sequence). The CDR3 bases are TGTGCCAGTTCGCTATCTGGGACAGGGGCCAACACCATATATTTT. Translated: CASSLSGTGANTIYF.

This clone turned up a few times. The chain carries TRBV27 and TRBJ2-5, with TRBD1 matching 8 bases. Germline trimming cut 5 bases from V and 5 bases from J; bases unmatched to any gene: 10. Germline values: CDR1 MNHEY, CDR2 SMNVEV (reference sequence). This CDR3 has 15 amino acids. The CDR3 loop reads CASSVYRGSHETQYF. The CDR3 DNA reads TGTGCCAGCAGTGTCTACAGGGGGAGTCACGAGACCCAGTACTTC.

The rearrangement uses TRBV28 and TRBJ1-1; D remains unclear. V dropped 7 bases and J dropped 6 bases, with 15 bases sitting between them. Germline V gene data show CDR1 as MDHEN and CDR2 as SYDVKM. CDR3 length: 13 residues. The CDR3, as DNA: TGTGCCAGCACCCTGGACTCCGGAGCTGAAGCTTTCTTT. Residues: CASTLDSGAEAFF.